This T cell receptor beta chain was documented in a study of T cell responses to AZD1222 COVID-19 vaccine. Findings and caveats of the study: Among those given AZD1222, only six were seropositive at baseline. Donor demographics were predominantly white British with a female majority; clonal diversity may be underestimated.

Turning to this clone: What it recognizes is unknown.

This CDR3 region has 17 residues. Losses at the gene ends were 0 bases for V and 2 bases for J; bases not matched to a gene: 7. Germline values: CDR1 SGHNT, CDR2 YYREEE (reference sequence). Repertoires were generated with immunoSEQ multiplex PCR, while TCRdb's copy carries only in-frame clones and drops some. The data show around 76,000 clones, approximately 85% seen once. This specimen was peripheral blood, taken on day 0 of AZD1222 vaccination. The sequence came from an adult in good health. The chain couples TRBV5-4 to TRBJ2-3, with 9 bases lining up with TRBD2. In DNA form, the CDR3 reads TGTGCCAGCAGCTTGGAAAAGACTAGCGGATACACAGATACGCAGTATTTT. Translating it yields CASSLEKTSGYTDTQYF.